The source of this T cell receptor (beta chain) is a study of cytomegalovirus exposure and HLA in healthy donors. Between the trimmed V and J ends, which lost 4 bases and 4 bases, there was a span of 13 bases. The CDR3 totals 14 residues. The V gene's germline CDR1 is MNHNS and CDR2 SASEGT. Profiling relied on immunoSEQ multiplex PCR, and the TCRdb table lists in-frame clones only, not all of them. Of 130,000 or so clones in the sample, 85% were seen once. V is TRBV6-1 and J is TRBJ1-1; tentative D call: TRBD1 (6 bases). The clonotype comes from a woman aged 25 to 39 in good health and CMV-seronegative. The material sequenced was PBMCs. CDR3 sequence reads: CASSGNRDVTEAFF. In nucleotides, the CDR3 is TGTGCCAGCAGTGGAAACAGGGACGTCACTGAAGCTTTCTTT.